A selection of T cell receptor beta chains follows, all from one sample in a study of T cell repertoires in cytomegalovirus infection. The antigens of these receptors remain unknown. TCRdb itself ran the reads through MiXCR, one entry per CDR3 protein. Altogether approximately 730,000 distinct CDR3 sequences are present, under 35% being singletons, with the ten largest covering over 10%. Sequencing was performed on cultured CD8+ T cells from PBMCs, taken from culture after CMV antigen stimulation. The receptor set was obtained from a human donor in good health (CMV status not recorded). Some clones in this sample may be carry-over from other donors' samples. Both conserved end residues are part of each CDR3. D genes are given only for firm matches. Only part of the rows carry a size: once, few, many, or a class if the clone is expanded.

CDR3 protein,CDR3 DNA,D gene,clone size,CDR3 length,V gene,J gene
CASSLGYRSSGNTIYF,TGTGCCAGCAGCTTAGGGTACCGAAGCTCTGGAAACACCATATATTTT,NA,NA,16,TRBV7-2,TRBJ1-3
CASSSDRDNTEAFF,TGTGCCAGCAGCTCGGACAGGGACAACACTGAAGCTTTCTTT,TRBD1,NA,14,TRBV7-6,TRBJ1-1
CAISELRGGPHEQFF,TGTGCCATCAGTGAGTTGCGGGGGGGCCCCCATGAGCAGTTCTTC,TRBD2,NA,15,TRBV10-3,TRBJ2-1
CASSQDLGWGTDTQYF,TGTGCCAGCAGCCAAGATCTCGGATGGGGCACAGATACGCAGTATTTT,NA,NA,16,TRBV14,TRBJ2-3
CASPLKQGTSNQPQHF,TGTGCCAGCCCACTAAAACAGGGGACAAGCAATCAGCCCCAGCATTTT,TRBD1,NA,16,TRBV18,TRBJ1-5
CASSPDRVLNTDTQYF,TGTGCCAGCAGCCCGGACAGGGTTTTAAACACAGATACGCAGTATTTT,TRBD1,many,16,TRBV7-6,TRBJ2-3
CASSLVAVSLNTEAFF,TGTGCCAGCAGCTTGGTGGCAGTATCACTGAACACTGAAGCTTTCTTT,NA,few,16,TRBV5-6,TRBJ1-1
CASSRGMGNEQFF,TGCGCCAGCAGCCGGGGGATGGGCAATGAGCAGTTCTTC,NA,NA,13,TRBV4-1,TRBJ2-1
CASTGKSGDTDTQYF,TGTGCCAGCACCGGGAAGAGCGGGGACACAGATACGCAGTATTTT,TRBD2,NA,15,TRBV6-6,TRBJ2-3
CASSLPRLDREGEAFF,TGTGCCAGCAGCTTACCCCGTCTGGACAGGGAAGGTGAAGCTTTCTTT,TRBD1,NA,16,TRBV7-9,TRBJ1-1
CASSLLAPLEAFF,TGTGCCAGCAGCTTACTCGCCCCCCTCGAAGCTTTCTTT,NA,many,13,TRBV7-2,TRBJ1-1
CASSLALGLAGIGEQFF,TGTGCCAGCAGCTTAGCCCTGGGACTAGCGGGGATCGGTGAGCAGTTCTTC,TRBD2,NA,17,TRBV13,TRBJ2-1
CASSGPNTEAFF,TGTGCCAGCAGCGGACCGAACACTGAAGCTTTCTTT,NA,NA,12,TRBV7-6,TRBJ1-1
CASKGPSSTDTQYF,TGCGCCTCCAAAGGCCCTTCTAGCACAGATACGCAGTATTTT,NA,NA,14,TRBV4-3,TRBJ2-3
CASSLAATGGSGANVLTF,TGTGCCAGCAGCTTAGCGGCGACAGGGGGGTCTGGGGCCAACGTCCTGACTTTC,TRBD1,few,18,TRBV7-8,TRBJ2-6
CASSLARAGNSPLHF,TGTGCCAGCAGTTTAGCAAGGGCGGGTAATTCACCCCTCCACTTT,NA,few,15,TRBV12-3/TRBV12-4,TRBJ1-6
CAISMTGTNEKLFF,TGTGCCATCAGCATGACAGGGACTAATGAAAAACTGTTTTTT,TRBD1,NA,14,TRBV10-3,TRBJ1-4
CSARELGRGEAFF,TGCAGTGCTAGGGAGCTTGGCAGGGGTGAAGCTTTCTTT,NA,once,13,TRBV20-1,TRBJ1-1
CASSQVGDSPYNEQFF,TGCGCCAGCAGCCAAGTGGGAGACAGCCCCTACAATGAGCAGTTCTTC,NA,NA,16,TRBV4-1,TRBJ2-1
CASRPIPKGTEAFF,TGCGCCAGCAGACCGATCCCAAAGGGCACTGAAGCTTTCTTT,NA,NA,14,TRBV4-1,TRBJ1-1
CASRGQAGQPGELFF,TGTGCCAGCAGAGGACAGGCGGGTCAACCCGGGGAGCTGTTTTTT,TRBD1,few,15,TRBV28,TRBJ2-2
CASSAAVGEYEKLFF,TGTGCCAGCAGCGCCGCAGTTGGGGAGTATGAAAAACTGTTTTTT,NA,NA,15,TRBV9,TRBJ1-4
CASSEEFIKGNTIYF,TGTGCCAGCAGTGAAGAATTTATCAAGGGAAACACCATATATTTT,NA,few,15,TRBV2,TRBJ1-3
CASSPGGPAYNEQFF,TGTGCCAGCAGTCCAGGGGGTCCGGCTTACAATGAGCAGTTCTTC,TRBD1,NA,15,TRBV12-3/TRBV12-4,TRBJ2-1